This T cell receptor (beta chain) was identified in a study of T-cell memory formation after mild COVID-19 listed by TCRdb under 2021. Study-level background: TCR sequence clusters from the two donors were largely donor specific. In a couple of donors, T-cell clones that expanded and contracted after mild COVID-19 were tracked by sequencing TCRalpha and TCRbeta repertoires over time. Two young, previously healthy adult volunteers made up the cohort, one male and one female.

Many counts were recorded for this clonotype. No cognate antigen has been identified for it. Nothing much larger sits one base from this clone, and base qualities are not available. The sequencing machine was an Illumina NovaSeq 6000. Using 5'RACE with constant-segment primers, TCRalpha and TCRbeta cDNA libraries were constructed, with sample barcodes and unique molecular identifiers added in the process. Trizol reagent was used to extract RNA from every sample. The libraries were amplified in two PCR steps, and the second step added a second sample barcode and Illumina TruSeq adapters. The libraries were sequenced on an Illumina NovaSeq using 2 x 150 bp paired-end reads. The original methods were these. With migec v1.2.7, reads were demultiplexed and then collapsed into UMI-guided consensus sequences. Using mixcr v2.1.11, UMI consensuses were aligned to TRA and TRB V and J templates and then assembled into clonotypes. A clonotype was counted as expanded or contracted only when both edgeR and NoisET called the clonotype significant, with the noise models trained on biological replicates. For edgeR calls, the thresholds were a false discovery rate-adjusted p below 0.01 and a log2 fold-change of 1. PCA with hierarchical clustering of max-normalized trajectories of the 1000 most abundant clonotypes was used as exploratory dynamics analysis. Separately sequenced CD4+ and CD8+ repertoires were used to assign a CD4 or CD8 phenotype to each responding clone. Clones were called with MiXCR by TCRdb after fastp trimmed the public reads at Q25, and only in-frame beta chains were retained. Rows with one shared CDR3 protein collapse into an entry with the most common genes and DNA. TCRdb assigned the V and J calls; the authors' analysis was not used. In this sample the table shows 350,000 or so distinct CDR3 sequences, 10% to 15% of which occur a single time. The ten largest make up roughly 23% of the sample.

What the study reported, not specific to this receptor: Whether the second-wave clones peaking on day 37 were SARS-CoV-2 specific was not confirmed. Balanced CD4/CD8 phenotypes were observed for clones contracting from day 15 to 85, whereas a bias towards CD4+ was observed for a second wave of clones expanding from day 15 to 37. The study included only a couple of mild cases, and larger cohorts that include severe cases with pre-infection samples were judged to be necessary. Some responding clones were detected in pre-infection memory, suggesting pre-existing cross-reactive memory T cells joined the SARS-CoV-2 response. Contracting CD4+ clones turned up mainly in the CM and EM memory subsets, whereas EMRA was where CD8+ clones were enriched.

PBMCs were isolated by Ficoll-Paque density gradient centrifugation. Sequenced material: PBMCs or a T cell subset sorted from them (not recorded which). The sequence derives from a man between 18 and 35 years old who had mild COVID-19 (a few samples of this study predate the infection). The sample titles of this study are shuffled in the database, so cell type and time point are left out; the donor was told from shared clones.

The CDR3 in this case is CASSLGVGGSNQPQHF. The base sequence is TGTGCCAGCAGCTTAGGGGTCGGCGGGAGCAATCAGCCCCAGCATTTT. The V gene is TRBV11-2 and the J gene is TRBJ1-5, with the D gene call left open. Trimming at the junction amounts to 1 base on V and 1 base on J, and the germline ends lie 11 bases apart. CDR1 and CDR2 were assigned from the germline V gene as SGHAT and FQNNGV. Counted from cysteine to phenylalanine, this CDR3 has 16 amino acids. Solely the CDR3 DNA is kept, with 48 bases framed from the first base.